This T cell receptor (beta chain) derives from a study of blood T cell repertoires in COVID-19 (dated by TCRdb to between 2020 and 2021). Looking at the study overall: Samples from collaborators originated in the United States, Italy and Spain and spanned both the acute and convalescent phases of COVID-19. Sample metadata almost always included a de-identified subject ID, COVID-19 status, age in years and sex. Where available, HLA class I and class II types were obtained from metadata supplied by the sample provider rather than from assay-based typing. Subjects who had been exposed to COVID-19, were actively infected with it, or had recovered from it provided the deeply sampled blood TCRbeta repertoires that made up the dataset. The samples were drawn from the first 160 participants of the ongoing ImmuneRACE study and from 1,254 subjects provided by 6 global collaborators. The repertoires were made available in a free public database intended to serve as a resource for research on the immune response to SARS-CoV-2. The prospective study material was composed of cDNA or gDNA derived from T cells, B-cell-depleted T cells, or PBMCs. Results and caveats for the whole study, not just this receptor: How much clinical and demographic metadata was included differed by source and by participant, and the metadata was provided uncurated.

TCRbeta CDR3 regions were amplified from genomic DNA by means of the immunoSEQ Assay, a bias-controlled multiplex PCR. On the authors' methods: The number of nucleated cells in each sample was estimated by amplification of reference gene primers within the assay. Sequence reads were collapsed and filtered to measure the absolute abundance of every unique TCRbeta CDR3 rearrangement. For each sample, productive Simpson clonality was calculated by taking the square root of Simpson's diversity index across productive rearrangements. In its TCRdb copy, this immuneACCESS table keeps in-frame sequences only and misses some clones. Where compared with another copy, unresolved V genes explain less than half of these, and the others have no known cause. V, J and clone size reflect that table, while D and trimming were determined from the DNA. Within this sample are about 200,000 clones, with 70% to 90% of them counted one time only. Approximately 5.6% of the sample rests with the top ten.

Each collaborating institution followed its own protocols to collect whole blood in K2EDTA tubes. For TCRbeta analysis, collaborators shipped samples in one of three forms: frozen whole blood, isolated PBMCs, or DNA extracted from either of those sample types. Trimming costs V 2 bases and J 4 bases, and their ends lie 6 bases apart. The CDR3 sequence holds 13 residues, the cysteine and phenylalanine included. Only the CDR3 portion is preserved as DNA: 39 bases, with reading frame beginning at the first base. Per the germline V gene (reference sequence), MNHEY is the CDR1 and SMNVEV is the CDR2. A single count supports this clone. There is no known antigen for this receptor. Per-base quality was not reported, and no clone a single base away is much larger than it.

The V and J segments used are TRBV27 and TRBJ1-5; TRBD1 is a weak D gene call, 6 bases matching. The TCR sequence derives from a middle-aged man with active or convalescent COVID-19. Sample: peripheral blood. The DNA sequence reads TGTGCCAGCAGTTTAGGACAGAATCAGCCCCAGCATTTT. This translates into CASSLGQNQPQHF.